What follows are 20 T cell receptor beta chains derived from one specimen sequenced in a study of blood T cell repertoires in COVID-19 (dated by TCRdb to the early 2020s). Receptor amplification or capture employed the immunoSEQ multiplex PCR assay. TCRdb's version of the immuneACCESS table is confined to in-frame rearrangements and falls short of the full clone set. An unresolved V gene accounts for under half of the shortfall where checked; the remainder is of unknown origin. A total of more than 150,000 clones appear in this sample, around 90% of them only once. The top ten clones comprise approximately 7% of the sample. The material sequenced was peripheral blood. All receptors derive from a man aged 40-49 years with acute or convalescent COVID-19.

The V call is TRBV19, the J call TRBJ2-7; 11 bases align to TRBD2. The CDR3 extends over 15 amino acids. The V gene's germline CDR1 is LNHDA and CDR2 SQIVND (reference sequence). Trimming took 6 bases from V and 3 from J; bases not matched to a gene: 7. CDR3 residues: CASRPGTSGYYEQYF. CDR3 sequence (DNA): TGTGCCAGTAGACCCGGGACTAGCGGTTACTACGAGCAGTACTTC.

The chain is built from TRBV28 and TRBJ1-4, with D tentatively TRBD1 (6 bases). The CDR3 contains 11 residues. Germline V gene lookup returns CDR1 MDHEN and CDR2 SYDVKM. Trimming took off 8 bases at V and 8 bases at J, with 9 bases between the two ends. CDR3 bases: TGTGCCAGCGTTGGGGGCGAAAAACTGTTTTTT. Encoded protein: CASVGGEKLFF.

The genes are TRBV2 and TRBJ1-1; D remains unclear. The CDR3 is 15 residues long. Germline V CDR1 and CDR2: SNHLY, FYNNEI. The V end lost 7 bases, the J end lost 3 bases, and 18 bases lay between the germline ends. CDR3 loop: CASMRAILGYTEAFF. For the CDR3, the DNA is TGTGCCAGCATGCGGGCCATCCTAGGGTACACTGAAGCTTTCTTT.

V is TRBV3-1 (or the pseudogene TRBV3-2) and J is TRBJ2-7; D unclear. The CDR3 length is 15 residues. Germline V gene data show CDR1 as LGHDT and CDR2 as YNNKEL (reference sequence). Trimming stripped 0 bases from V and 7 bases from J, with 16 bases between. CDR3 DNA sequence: TGTGCCAGCAGCCAAGACCCTAGGCGTCTTCTGGAGCAGTACTTC. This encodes CASSQDPRRLLEQYF.

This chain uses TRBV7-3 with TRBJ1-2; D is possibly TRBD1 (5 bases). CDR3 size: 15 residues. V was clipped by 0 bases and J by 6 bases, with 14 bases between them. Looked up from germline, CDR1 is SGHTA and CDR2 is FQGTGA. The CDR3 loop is CASSLTGGTYNGYTF. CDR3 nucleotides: TGTGCCAGCAGCTTAACGGGAGGGACTTATAATGGCTACACCTTC.

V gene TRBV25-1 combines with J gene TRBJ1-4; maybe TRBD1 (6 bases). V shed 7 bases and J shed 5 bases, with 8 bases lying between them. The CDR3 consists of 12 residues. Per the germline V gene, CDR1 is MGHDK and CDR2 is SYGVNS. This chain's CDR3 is CASKQGNEKLFF. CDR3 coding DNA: TGTGCCAGCAAACAGGGAAATGAAAAACTGTTTTTT.

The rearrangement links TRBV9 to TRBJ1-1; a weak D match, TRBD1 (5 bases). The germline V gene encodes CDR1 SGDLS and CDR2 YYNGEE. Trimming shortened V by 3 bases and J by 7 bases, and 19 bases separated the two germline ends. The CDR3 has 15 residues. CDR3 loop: CASSAQPQGSNEAFF. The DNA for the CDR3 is TGTGCCAGCAGCGCTCAACCTCAGGGTTCCAATGAAGCTTTCTTT.

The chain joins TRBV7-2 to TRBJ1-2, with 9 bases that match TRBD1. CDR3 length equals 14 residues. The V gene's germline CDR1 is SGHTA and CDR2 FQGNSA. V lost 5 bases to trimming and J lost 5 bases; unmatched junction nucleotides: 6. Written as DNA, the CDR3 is TGTGCCAGCAGCCCCGACAGGGGGAGGTATGGCTACACCTTC. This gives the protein CASSPDRGRYGYTF.

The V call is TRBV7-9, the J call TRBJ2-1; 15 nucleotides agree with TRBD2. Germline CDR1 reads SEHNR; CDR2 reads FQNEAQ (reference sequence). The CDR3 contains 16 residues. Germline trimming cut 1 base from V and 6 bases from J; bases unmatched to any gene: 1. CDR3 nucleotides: TGTGCCAGCAGCTTAGGGACTAGCGGGGGGGCCAATGAGCAGTTCTTC. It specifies CASSLGTSGGANEQFF.

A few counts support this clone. CDR3 residues: CASSLWTDSYEQYF. Written as DNA, the CDR3 is TGTGCCAGCTCACTCTGGACTGACTCCTACGAGCAGTACTTC. The chain joins TRBV18 to TRBJ2-7; maybe TRBD2 (5 bases). Germline values: CDR1 KGHSH, CDR2 LQKENI. The V gene lost 4 bases and the J gene lost 0 bases, with 10 bases spanning the gap. The CDR3 covers 14 residues.

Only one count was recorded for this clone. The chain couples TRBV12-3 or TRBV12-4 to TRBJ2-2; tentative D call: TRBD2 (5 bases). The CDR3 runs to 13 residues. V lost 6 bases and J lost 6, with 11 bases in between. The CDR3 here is CASRQAGAGELFF. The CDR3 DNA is TGTGCCAGCAGGCAGGCCGGGGCCGGGGAGCTGTTTTTT.

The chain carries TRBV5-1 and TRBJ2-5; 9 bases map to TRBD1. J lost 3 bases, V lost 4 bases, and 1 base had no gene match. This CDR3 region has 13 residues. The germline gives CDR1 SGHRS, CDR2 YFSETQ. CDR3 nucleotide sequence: TGCGCCAGCAGCGGGGACAGGGAAGAGACCCAGTACTTC. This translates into CASSGDREETQYF.

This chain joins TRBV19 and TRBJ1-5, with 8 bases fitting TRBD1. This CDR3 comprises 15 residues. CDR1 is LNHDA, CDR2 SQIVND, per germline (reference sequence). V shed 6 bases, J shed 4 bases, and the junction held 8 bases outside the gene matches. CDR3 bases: TGTGCCAGTAGCTCCCGGGACAGGATTAATCAGCCCCAGCATTTT. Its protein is CASSSRDRINQPQHF.

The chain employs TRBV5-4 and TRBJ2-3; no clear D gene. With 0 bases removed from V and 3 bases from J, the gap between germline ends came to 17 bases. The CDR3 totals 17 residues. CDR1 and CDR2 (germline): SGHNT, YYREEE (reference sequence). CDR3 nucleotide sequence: TGTGCCAGCAGCTTGGCGCGCCAGTCAGGTCGGACAGATACGCAGTATTTT. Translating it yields CASSLARQSGRTDTQYF.

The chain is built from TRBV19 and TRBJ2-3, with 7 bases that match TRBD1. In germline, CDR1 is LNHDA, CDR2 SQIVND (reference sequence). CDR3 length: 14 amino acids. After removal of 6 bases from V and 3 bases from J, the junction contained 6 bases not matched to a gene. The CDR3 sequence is CASRQGWGTDTQYF. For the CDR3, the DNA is TGTGCCAGTAGACAGGGGTGGGGAACAGATACGCAGTATTTT.

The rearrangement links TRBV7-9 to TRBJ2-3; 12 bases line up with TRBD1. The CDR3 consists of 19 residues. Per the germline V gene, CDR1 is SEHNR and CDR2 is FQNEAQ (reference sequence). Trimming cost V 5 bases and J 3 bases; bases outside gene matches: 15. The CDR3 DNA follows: TGTGCCAGCAGCCCTCTCCCGGGACAGGGGGCAGGGCTTACAGATACGCAGTATTTT. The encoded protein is CASSPLPGQGAGLTDTQYF. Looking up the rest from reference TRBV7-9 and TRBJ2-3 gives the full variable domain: DTGVSQNPRHKITKRGQNVTFRCDPISEHNRLYWYRQTLGQGPEFLTYFQNEAQLEKSRLLSDRFSAERPKGSFSTLEIQRTEQGDSAMYLCASSPLPGQGAGLTDTQYFGPGTRLTVL.

In nucleotides, the CDR3 is TGTGCCAGCAGTGAGACAGGGCGGGTTTGGGATGGAAACACCATATATTTT. This encodes CASSETGRVWDGNTIYF. The chain carries TRBV25-1 and TRBJ1-3; 7 nucleotides align to TRBD1. This CDR3 comprises 17 residues. The germline V gene has CDR1 MGHDK and CDR2 SYGVNS. The V gene end was trimmed by 3 bases and the J gene end by 3 bases; junction bases not matched to a gene: 11. The whole variable domain, filled in from reference TRBV25-1 and TRBJ1-3, reads EADIYQTPRYLVIGTGKKITLECSQTMGHDKMYWYQQDPGMELHLIHYSYGVNSTEKGDLSSESTVSRIRTEHFPLTLESARPSHTSQYLCASSETGRVWDGNTIYFGEGSWLTVV.

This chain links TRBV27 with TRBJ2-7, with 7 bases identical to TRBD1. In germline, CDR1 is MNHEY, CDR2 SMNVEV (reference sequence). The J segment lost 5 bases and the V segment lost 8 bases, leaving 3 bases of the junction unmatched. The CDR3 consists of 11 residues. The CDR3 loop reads CASHTGDEQYF. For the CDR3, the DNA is TGTGCCAGCCACACAGGGGACGAGCAGTACTTC.

CDR3 sequence reads: CASSGKTSGGGLFTDTQYF. CDR3 nucleotide sequence: TGTGCCAGCAGCGGAAAAACTAGCGGGGGGGGACTCTTCACAGATACGCAGTATTTT. The chain couples TRBV5-4 to TRBJ2-3, with 13 positions matching TRBD2. This CDR3 has 19 amino acids. V shed 4 bases, J shed 2 bases, and the junction held 13 bases outside the gene matches. CDR1 is SGHNT and CDR2 is YYREEE in the germline V gene (reference sequence).

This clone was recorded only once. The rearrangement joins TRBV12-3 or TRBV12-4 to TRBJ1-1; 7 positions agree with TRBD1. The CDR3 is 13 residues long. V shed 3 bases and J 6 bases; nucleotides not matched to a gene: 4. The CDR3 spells CASSLTGLAEAFF. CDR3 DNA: TGTGCCAGCAGTTTGACAGGGTTGGCTGAAGCTTTCTTT.